Listed below are T cell receptor beta chains from one sample, sequenced in a study of immune heterogeneity within non-small cell lung tumors. TCRdb used MiXCR to reprocess the multiplex PCR reads, holding one entry per CDR3 protein. The data hold about 2,900 distinct CDR3 sequences, with 25% to 30% observed a single time. The sequenced material came from lung tumor tissue. These receptors originate from a female donor with non-small cell lung cancer. CDR3s include the opening cysteine and the closing phenylalanine or tryptophan. A D gene is named only where the DNA matches it firmly. Clone sizes are given selectively: once, few, many, or a class where the clone is expanded.

j_call: TRBJ2-7
d_call: -
cdr3_length: 13
v_call: TRBV6-1
clone_size: -
cdr3_aa: CASSGQGKYEQYF
cdr3_nt: TGTGCCAGCAGTGGGCAGGGGAAATACGAGCAGTACTTC

j_call: TRBJ1-2
d_call: -
cdr3_length: 14
v_call: TRBV18
clone_size: -
cdr3_aa: CASSLISEGYGYTF
cdr3_nt: TGTGCCAGCTCCCTTATCTCCGAGGGCTATGGCTACACCTTC

j_call: TRBJ2-1
d_call: -
cdr3_length: 11
v_call: TRBV30
clone_size: medium-sized
cdr3_aa: CALRSYNEQFF
cdr3_nt: TGTGCCTTGAGGTCCTACAATGAGCAGTTCTTC

j_call: TRBJ2-5
d_call: TRBD2
cdr3_length: 16
v_call: TRBV5-5
clone_size: -
cdr3_aa: CASSQTSSGRGETQYF
cdr3_nt: TGTGCCAGCAGCCAAACCTCTAGCGGGAGGGGGGAGACCCAGTACTTC

j_call: TRBJ2-5
d_call: TRBD2
cdr3_length: 14
v_call: TRBV9
clone_size: -
cdr3_aa: CASSVDSGGVSQYF
cdr3_nt: TGTGCCAGCAGCGTAGACTCCGGGGGGGTGTCCCAGTACTTC

j_call: TRBJ2-2
d_call: TRBD2
cdr3_length: 16
v_call: TRBV19
clone_size: -
cdr3_aa: CASSTGLAEGSGELFF
cdr3_nt: TGTGCCAGTAGTACCGGACTAGCGGAAGGGTCCGGGGAGCTGTTTTTT

j_call: TRBJ2-7
d_call: -
cdr3_length: 15
v_call: TRBV10-3
clone_size: medium-sized
cdr3_aa: CAVSELGPNRYEQYF
cdr3_nt: TGTGCCGTCTCGGAACTGGGCCCGAATCGCTACGAGCAGTACTTC

j_call: TRBJ1-2
d_call: TRBD1
cdr3_length: 12
v_call: TRBV20-1
clone_size: medium-sized
cdr3_aa: CSAPDRDYGYTF
cdr3_nt: TGCAGTGCCCCAGACAGGGACTATGGCTACACCTTC

j_call: TRBJ1-1
d_call: TRBD1
cdr3_length: 14
v_call: TRBV3-1
clone_size: -
cdr3_aa: CASSQDPGQGVAFF
cdr3_nt: TGTGCCAGCAGCCAAGATCCTGGACAGGGGGTAGCTTTCTTT

j_call: TRBJ2-7
d_call: TRBD2
cdr3_length: 14
v_call: TRBV30
clone_size: medium-sized
cdr3_aa: CAWSRAGEEDEQYF
cdr3_nt: TGTGCCTGGAGTAGGGCGGGAGAGGAGGACGAGCAGTACTTC

j_call: TRBJ1-6
d_call: TRBD1
cdr3_length: 16
v_call: TRBV13
clone_size: few
cdr3_aa: CASSLSLRTGKSPLHF
cdr3_nt: TGTGCCAGCAGCTTATCATTGAGGACAGGGAAGTCACCCCTCCACTTT

j_call: TRBJ1-2
d_call: -
cdr3_length: 13
v_call: TRBV28
clone_size: -
cdr3_aa: CASNLGQRYGYTF
cdr3_nt: TGTGCCAGCAATCTCGGACAGCGCTATGGCTACACCTTC

j_call: TRBJ2-3
d_call: -
cdr3_length: 12
v_call: TRBV6-1
clone_size: few
cdr3_aa: CASKSGADTQYF
cdr3_nt: TGTGCCAGCAAGAGTGGAGCAGATACGCAGTATTTT

j_call: TRBJ1-6
d_call: -
cdr3_length: 13
v_call: TRBV7-2
clone_size: -
cdr3_aa: CASSPRANSPLHF
cdr3_nt: TGTGCCAGCAGCCCCAGGGCCAATTCACCCCTCCACTTT

j_call: TRBJ2-2
d_call: -
cdr3_length: 14
v_call: TRBV30
clone_size: few
cdr3_aa: CAWADGLNTGELFF
cdr3_nt: TGTGCCTGGGCGGACGGCTTAAACACCGGGGAGCTGTTTTTT

j_call: TRBJ1-1
d_call: -
cdr3_length: 14
v_call: TRBV7-2
clone_size: -
cdr3_aa: CASRYGGPNTEAFF
cdr3_nt: TGTGCCAGCAGGTACGGGGGCCCTAACACTGAAGCTTTCTTT

j_call: TRBJ2-7
d_call: -
cdr3_length: 15
v_call: TRBV15
clone_size: -
cdr3_aa: CATSRAQGIVGEQYF
cdr3_nt: TGTGCCACCAGCAGAGCGCAGGGTATAGTGGGTGAGCAGTACTTC

j_call: TRBJ2-3
d_call: -
cdr3_length: 15
v_call: TRBV6-1
clone_size: -
cdr3_aa: CASSVDGPSSGTQYF
cdr3_nt: TGTGCCAGCAGTGTTGACGGACCCAGCAGTGGTACGCAGTATTTT

j_call: TRBJ2-3
d_call: -
cdr3_length: 14
v_call: TRBV20-1
clone_size: -
cdr3_aa: CSASSGRGTDTQYF
cdr3_nt: TGCAGTGCTTCATCCGGGAGAGGCACAGATACGCAGTATTTT

j_call: TRBJ1-1
d_call: -
cdr3_length: 15
v_call: TRBV2
clone_size: medium-sized
cdr3_aa: CASNPTGTTNTEAFF
cdr3_nt: TGTGCCAGCAACCCGACTGGGACAACGAACACTGAAGCTTTCTTT

j_call: TRBJ2-7
d_call: -
cdr3_length: 14
v_call: TRBV3-1
clone_size: -
cdr3_aa: CASSQDQRSYEQYF
cdr3_nt: TGTGCCAGCAGCCAAGACCAACGGTCCTACGAGCAGTACTTC

j_call: TRBJ2-7
d_call: -
cdr3_length: 16
v_call: TRBV28
clone_size: medium-sized
cdr3_aa: CASSPPGPKRDDEQYF
cdr3_nt: TGTGCCAGCAGTCCCCCCGGACCTAAACGCGACGACGAGCAGTACTTC

j_call: TRBJ2-7
d_call: -
cdr3_length: 12
v_call: TRBV2
clone_size: -
cdr3_aa: CASGLSSYEQYF
cdr3_nt: TGTGCCAGCGGGCTGAGCTCCTACGAGCAGTACTTC

j_call: TRBJ1-5
d_call: -
cdr3_length: 13
v_call: TRBV6-2/TRBV6-3
clone_size: medium-sized
cdr3_aa: CASTGSGNQPQHF
cdr3_nt: TGTGCCAGCACGGGTAGCGGCAATCAGCCCCAGCATTTT

j_call: TRBJ2-7
d_call: TRBD1
cdr3_length: 17
v_call: TRBV28
clone_size: -
cdr3_aa: CASRPLRQGVFSYEQYF
cdr3_nt: TGTGCCAGCAGACCTTTACGCCAGGGGGTATTTTCCTACGAGCAGTACTTC

j_call: TRBJ1-3
d_call: -
cdr3_length: 11
v_call: TRBV20-1
clone_size: -
cdr3_aa: CSGELQNTIYF
cdr3_nt: TGCAGTGGCGAATTACAAAACACCATATATTTT

j_call: TRBJ1-1
d_call: TRBD1
cdr3_length: 13
v_call: TRBV19
clone_size: medium-sized
cdr3_aa: CASRQGANTEAFF
cdr3_nt: TGTGCCAGTAGACAGGGGGCAAACACTGAAGCTTTCTTT

j_call: TRBJ2-1
d_call: -
cdr3_length: 15
v_call: TRBV6-2/TRBV6-3
clone_size: once
cdr3_aa: CASSLAVSSYNEQFF
cdr3_nt: TGTGCCAGCAGTTTAGCGGTAAGCTCCTACAATGAGCAGTTCTTC